The subject of this entry is one T cell receptor (beta chain). This clone's antigen is unknown. Base qualities are missing; no much larger clone stands one base away. The sample is drawn from a study of cytotoxic CD8 clonotypes in ibrutinib-treated CLL (TCRdb year 2021). Study-wide context: In this cohort, 15 patients were treatment-naive and ten to twelve were relapsed/refractory, while approximately 18 had unmutated IGHV. Partial responses were observed in some 24 patients and complete responses in 2; after a median follow-up of around 68 months, remission was maintained in 14 patients and progression was observed in some twelve. Samples at response were collected after a median of roughly 13 months of treatment, with a range of 6 to 36 months. On average, each sample yielded about 250,000 productive templates and 94,082 productive rearrangements. Longitudinal samples were obtainable from about 30% of the roughly 90 participants in the trial. Cryopreserved peripheral blood mononuclear cells were obtained prior to treatment, at the time of response, and at either disease progression or sustained remission. Every remission and progressive disease sample was obtained while ibrutinib was still being received by the patients. Broader findings and caveats from the paper: Lymph node repertoires were not examined, and the timing of sampling was not matched between patients in sustained remission and those whose disease progressed. Public clonotypes were rare and either shrank or stayed stable during treatment, and the rise in clonality at ibrutinib response reflected expansion of private clonotypes. Clonality increased at ibrutinib response, stayed stable in sustained remission, and fell back toward baseline at progression. At baseline, clonality was higher than in age-matched healthy donors and showed a strong correlation with circulating CD8+ T-cell counts.

On a MiSeq, deep resolution sequencing aimed for a depth between 1 in 1 million and 1 in 200,000 T cells, with each clonotype covered around 9.2x on average. The immunoSEQ hsTCRB Kit was used to generate the TCR beta libraries. Turning to the authors' computational methods: The data were analyzed with ImmunoSEQ Analyzer and ImmunoSEQ Data Assistant, and V, D and J gene assignments followed IMGT definitions. Clonality was computed as one minus normalized Shannon entropy of productive rearrangement frequencies, ranging from 0 to 1. Public clonotype analysis was restricted to overrepresented clonotypes comprising at least 0.05% of each patient's repertoire. Repertoires from some 14 age-matched healthy donors in immuneACCESS were used as clonality controls. TCRdb provides this immuneACCESS table in a form limited to in-frame rearrangements. Some clones are lacking; in checked studies, under half of them reflect an unresolved V gene, and why the rest are absent is not known. That table furnishes V, J and clone size, whereas the DNA furnished D and trimming. The sample table lists a few hundred thousand clones, about 61% of them with a count of one. The top ten clonotypes cover approximately 6% of the sample.

For TCR beta library preparation, about 2.2 micrograms of genomic DNA was extracted from cryopreserved PBMCs. Longitudinal blood samples from CLL patients on ibrutinib monotherapy underwent high-throughput TCR beta sequencing. The patients were enrolled in a single-center, open-label phase 2 trial of ibrutinib monotherapy. Here V drops 1 base and J drops 6 bases, and the junction holds 8 bases not matched to any gene. Sequences SQVTM (CDR1) and ANQGSEA (CDR2) are obtained from the germline V gene. The CDR3 has 14 amino acids, counting the end cysteine and phenylalanine. CDR3 DNA only is kept here, 42 bases in frame from base 1.

Sequences were derived from PBMCs, sampled after 36 months of ibrutinib treatment. The chain is made from TRBV29-1 and TRBJ2-7, and 8 junctional nucleotides match TRBD1. The sequence was obtained from a human donor with chronic lymphocytic leukemia. The CDR3 corresponds to CSVEGTGKTVEQYF. The nucleotide sequence reads TGCAGCGTTGAAGGGACAGGGAAAACGGTCGAGCAGTACTTC.